A selection of T cell receptor beta chains follows, all from one sample in a study of blood T cell repertoires in COVID-19. The protocol was immunoSEQ multiplex PCR, while the TCRdb copy is restricted to in-frame clones and leaves out a portion. The table has about 110,000 clones, approximately 85% seen once; the top ten hold just over 5.5%. Material for sequencing was peripheral blood. The receptors originated from a woman aged 55-69 years with COVID-19, enrolled during active disease. CDR3s include the opening cysteine and the closing phenylalanine or tryptophan. Fields, in order: V gene, CDR3 length, D gene, CDR3 protein. A D gene is named only where the DNA matches it firmly.

V: TRBV25-1; length: 14; D: .; CDR3: CASSEWGLVETQYF
V: TRBV6-5; length: 15; D: TRBD1; CDR3: CASRDRGRSGNTIYF
V: TRBV4-3; length: 13; D: .; CDR3: CASSPREWDEQFF
V: TRBV4-1; length: 16; D: TRBD1; CDR3: CASSPTGQGISVEQYF
V: TRBV4-3; length: 14; D: .; CDR3: CASSQVQGIGEAFF
V: TRBV2; length: 15; D: TRBD1; CDR3: CASRETGLLDNEQFF
V: TRBV7-2; length: 16; D: TRBD2; CDR3: CASSLYGGELNNEQFF
V: TRBV9; length: 15; D: TRBD1; CDR3: CASSQTGQENSPLHF
V: TRBV20-1; length: 14; D: TRBD1; CDR3: CSASLQGDRDTQYF
V: TRBV7-8; length: 16; D: .; CDR3: CASSQFRGREYTEAFF
V: TRBV11-1; length: 16; D: TRBD1; CDR3: CASTPGQGATNEKLFF
V: TRBV6-5; length: 11; D: .; CDR3: CASSPSLGYTF
V: TRBV18; length: 15; D: TRBD1; CDR3: CASSYDRVLGQPQHF
V: TRBV11-2; length: 16; D: TRBD2; CDR3: CASSSLAGGRTGELFF
V: TRBV5-4; length: 11; D: .; CDR3: CASSFQGSLHF